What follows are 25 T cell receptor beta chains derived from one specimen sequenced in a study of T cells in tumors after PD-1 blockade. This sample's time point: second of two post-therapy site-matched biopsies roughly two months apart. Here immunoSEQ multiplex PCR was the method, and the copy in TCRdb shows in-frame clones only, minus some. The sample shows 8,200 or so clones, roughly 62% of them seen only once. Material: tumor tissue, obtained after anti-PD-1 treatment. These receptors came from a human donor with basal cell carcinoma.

In DNA form, the CDR3 reads TGTGCCAGCAGTTACCAGGGAGGGGGTGATGGCTACACCTTC. Its protein product is CASSYQGGGDGYTF. This chain links TRBV6-5 with TRBJ1-2; maybe TRBD1 (6 bases). This CDR3 has 14 amino acids. V gave up 2 bases and J gave up 6 bases, with 13 bases separating them. Germline V lookup: CDR1 MNHEY, CDR2 SVGAGI.

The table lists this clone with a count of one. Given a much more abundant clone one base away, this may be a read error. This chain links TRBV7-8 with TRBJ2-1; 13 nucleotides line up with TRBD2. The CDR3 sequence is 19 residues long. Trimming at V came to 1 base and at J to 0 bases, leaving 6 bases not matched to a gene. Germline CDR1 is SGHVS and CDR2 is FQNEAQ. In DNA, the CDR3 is TGTGCCAGCAGCTTAGGCGGACTAGCGGGGGCCAGCTCCTACAATGAGCAGTTCTTC. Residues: CASSLGGLAGASSYNEQFF.

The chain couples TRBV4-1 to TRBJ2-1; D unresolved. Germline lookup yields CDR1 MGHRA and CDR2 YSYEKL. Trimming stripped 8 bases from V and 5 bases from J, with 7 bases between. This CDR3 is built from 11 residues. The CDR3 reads CASANNNEQFF. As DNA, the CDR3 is TGCGCCAGCGCAAATAACAATGAGCAGTTCTTC.

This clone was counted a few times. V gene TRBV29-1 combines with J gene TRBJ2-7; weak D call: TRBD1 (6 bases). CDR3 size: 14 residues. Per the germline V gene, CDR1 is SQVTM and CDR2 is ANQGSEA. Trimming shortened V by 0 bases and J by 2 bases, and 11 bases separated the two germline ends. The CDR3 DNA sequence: TGCAGCGTTGAAGAGGACAGTATCCCCTACGAGCAGTACTTC. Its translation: CSVEEDSIPYEQYF.

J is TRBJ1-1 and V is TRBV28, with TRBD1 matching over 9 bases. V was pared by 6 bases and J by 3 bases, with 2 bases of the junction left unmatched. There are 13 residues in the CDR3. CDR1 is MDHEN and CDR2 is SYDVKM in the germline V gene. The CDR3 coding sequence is TGTGCCAGCAGGGGGACAGGGTACACTGAAGCTTTCTTT. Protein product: CASRGTGYTEAFF.

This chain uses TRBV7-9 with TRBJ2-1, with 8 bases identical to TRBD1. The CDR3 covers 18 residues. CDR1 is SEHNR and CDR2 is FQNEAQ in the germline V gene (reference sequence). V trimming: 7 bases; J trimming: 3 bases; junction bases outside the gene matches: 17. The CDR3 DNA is TGTGCCAGCATCCGGACCCCAGGGGGCAATATCCTCTACAATGAGCAGTTCTTC. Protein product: CASIRTPGGNILYNEQFF.

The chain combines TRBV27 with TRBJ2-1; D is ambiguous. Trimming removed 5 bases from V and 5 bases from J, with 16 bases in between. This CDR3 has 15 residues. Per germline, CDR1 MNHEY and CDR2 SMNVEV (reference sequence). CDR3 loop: CASSGVLGLDNEQFF. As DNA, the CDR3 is TGTGCCAGCAGTGGAGTCCTAGGTCTCGACAATGAGCAGTTCTTC.

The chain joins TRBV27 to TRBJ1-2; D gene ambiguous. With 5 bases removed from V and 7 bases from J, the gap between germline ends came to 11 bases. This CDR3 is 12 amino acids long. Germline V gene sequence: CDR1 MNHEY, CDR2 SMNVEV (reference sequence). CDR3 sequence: CASSNPFGGYTF. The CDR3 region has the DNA TGTGCCAGCAGTAACCCTTTCGGTGGCTACACCTTC.

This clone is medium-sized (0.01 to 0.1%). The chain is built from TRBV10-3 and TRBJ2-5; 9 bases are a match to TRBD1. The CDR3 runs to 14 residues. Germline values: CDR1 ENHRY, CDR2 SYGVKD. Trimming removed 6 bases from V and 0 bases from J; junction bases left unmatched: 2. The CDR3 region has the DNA TGTGCCATCAGAACAGGGGGCAACCAAGAGACCCAGTACTTC. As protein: CAIRTGGNQETQYF.

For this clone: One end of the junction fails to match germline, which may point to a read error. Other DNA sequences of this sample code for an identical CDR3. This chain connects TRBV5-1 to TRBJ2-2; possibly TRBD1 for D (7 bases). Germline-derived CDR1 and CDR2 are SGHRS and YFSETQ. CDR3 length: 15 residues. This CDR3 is CARSLAGGKGGELFF. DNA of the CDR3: TGCGCCCGCAGCTTGGCAGGGGGGAAAGGCGGGGAGCTGTTTTTT.

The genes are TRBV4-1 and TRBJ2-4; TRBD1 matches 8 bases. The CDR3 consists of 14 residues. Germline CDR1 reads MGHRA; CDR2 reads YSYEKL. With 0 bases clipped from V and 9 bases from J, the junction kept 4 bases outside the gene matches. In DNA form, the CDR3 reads TGCGCCAGCAGCCAAGATAGACAGGGGAGCATTCAGTACTTC. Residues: CASSQDRQGSIQYF.

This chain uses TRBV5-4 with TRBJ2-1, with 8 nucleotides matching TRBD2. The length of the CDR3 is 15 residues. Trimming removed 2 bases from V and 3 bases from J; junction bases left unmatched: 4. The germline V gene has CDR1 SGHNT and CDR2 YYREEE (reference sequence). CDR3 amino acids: CASSLGRGGYNEQFF. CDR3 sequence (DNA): TGTGCCAGCAGCTTAGGACGGGGGGGCTACAATGAGCAGTTCTTC.

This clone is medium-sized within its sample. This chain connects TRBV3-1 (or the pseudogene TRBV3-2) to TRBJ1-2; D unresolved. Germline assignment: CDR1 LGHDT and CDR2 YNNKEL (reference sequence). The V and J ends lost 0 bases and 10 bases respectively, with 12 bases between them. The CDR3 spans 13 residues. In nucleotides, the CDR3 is TGTGCCAGCAGCCAAGATTATCGCGGTGTCTACACCTTC. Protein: CASSQDYRGVYTF.

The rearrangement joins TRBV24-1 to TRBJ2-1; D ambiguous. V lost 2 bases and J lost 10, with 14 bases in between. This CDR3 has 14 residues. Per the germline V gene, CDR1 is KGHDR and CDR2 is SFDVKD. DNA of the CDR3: TGTGCCACCAGTGATTCTAGAGGACGGGTCGAGCAGTTCTTC. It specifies CATSDSRGRVEQFF.

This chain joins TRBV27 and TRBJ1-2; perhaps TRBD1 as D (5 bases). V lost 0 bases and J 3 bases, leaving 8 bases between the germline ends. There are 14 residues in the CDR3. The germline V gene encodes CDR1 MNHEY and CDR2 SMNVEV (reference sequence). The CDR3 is CASSLSQGDYGYTF. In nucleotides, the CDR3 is TGTGCCAGCAGTTTATCGCAGGGCGACTATGGCTACACCTTC.

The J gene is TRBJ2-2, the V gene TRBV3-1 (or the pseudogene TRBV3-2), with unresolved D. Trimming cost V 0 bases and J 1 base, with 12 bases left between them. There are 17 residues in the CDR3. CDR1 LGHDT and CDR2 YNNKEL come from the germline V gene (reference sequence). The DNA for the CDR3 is TGTGCCAGCAGCCAAGACGCGGTAGATCGGAACACCGGGGAGCTGTTTTTT. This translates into CASSQDAVDRNTGELFF.

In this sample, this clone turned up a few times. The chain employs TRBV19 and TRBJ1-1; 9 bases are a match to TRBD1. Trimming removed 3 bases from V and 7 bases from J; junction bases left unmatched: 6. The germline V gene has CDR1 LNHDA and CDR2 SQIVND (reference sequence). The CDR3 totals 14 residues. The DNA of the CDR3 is TGTGCCAGTAGTATGGGACAGGGTAGTAGTGAAGCTTTCTTT. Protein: CASSMGQGSSEAFF.

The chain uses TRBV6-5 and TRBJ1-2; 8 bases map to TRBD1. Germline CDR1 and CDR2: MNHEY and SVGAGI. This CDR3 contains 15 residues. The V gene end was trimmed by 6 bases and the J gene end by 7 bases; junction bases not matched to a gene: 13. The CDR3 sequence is CASSGGNRGQAGYTF. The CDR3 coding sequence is TGTGCCAGCAGCGGGGGCAACCGGGGACAGGCTGGCTACACCTTC.

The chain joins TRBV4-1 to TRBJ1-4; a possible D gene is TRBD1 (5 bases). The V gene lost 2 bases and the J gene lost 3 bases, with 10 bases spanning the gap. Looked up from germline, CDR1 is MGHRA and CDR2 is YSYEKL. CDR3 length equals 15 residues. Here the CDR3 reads CASSQRGGANEKLFF. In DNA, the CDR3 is TGCGCCAGCAGCCAACGGGGGGGAGCTAATGAAAAACTGTTTTTT.

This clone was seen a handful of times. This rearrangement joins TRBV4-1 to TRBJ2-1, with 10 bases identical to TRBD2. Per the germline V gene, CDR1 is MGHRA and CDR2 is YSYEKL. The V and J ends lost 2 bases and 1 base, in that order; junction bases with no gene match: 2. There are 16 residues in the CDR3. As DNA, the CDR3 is TGCGCCAGCAGCCAAAAACTAGCGGGGTCCTACAATGAGCAGTTCTTC. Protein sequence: CASSQKLAGSYNEQFF.

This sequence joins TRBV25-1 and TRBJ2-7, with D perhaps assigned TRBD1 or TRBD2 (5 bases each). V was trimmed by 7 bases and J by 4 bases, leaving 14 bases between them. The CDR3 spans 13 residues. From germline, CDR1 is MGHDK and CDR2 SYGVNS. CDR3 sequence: CASMGPNLYEQYF. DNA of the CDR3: TGTGCCAGCATGGGACCTAACTTGTACGAGCAGTACTTC.

CDR3 region: CASSQGAQGNYEQYF. As DNA, the CDR3 is TGCGCCAGCAGCCAAGGGGCTCAGGGAAACTACGAGCAGTACTTC. The chain couples TRBV4-1 to TRBJ2-7; D might be TRBD1 (5 bases). From germline, CDR1 is MGHRA and CDR2 YSYEKL. V was shortened by 1 base and J by 3 bases, with 13 bases between the two germline ends. The CDR3 has 15 amino acids.

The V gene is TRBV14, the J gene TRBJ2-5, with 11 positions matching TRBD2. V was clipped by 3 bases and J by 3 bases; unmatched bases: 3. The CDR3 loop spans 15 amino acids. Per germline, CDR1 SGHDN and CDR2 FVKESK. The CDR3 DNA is TGTGCCAGCAGCCAGCCGACTAGCGGGAAAGAGACCCAGTACTTC. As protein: CASSQPTSGKETQYF.

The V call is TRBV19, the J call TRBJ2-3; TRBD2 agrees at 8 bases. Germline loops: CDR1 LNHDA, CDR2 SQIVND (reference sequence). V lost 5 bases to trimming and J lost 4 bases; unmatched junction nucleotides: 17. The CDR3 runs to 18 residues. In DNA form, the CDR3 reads TGTGCCAGTAGTCTCACTACGGCGCGGGGGGCCCCCCCAGATACGCAGTATTTT. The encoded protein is CASSLTTARGAPPDTQYF.

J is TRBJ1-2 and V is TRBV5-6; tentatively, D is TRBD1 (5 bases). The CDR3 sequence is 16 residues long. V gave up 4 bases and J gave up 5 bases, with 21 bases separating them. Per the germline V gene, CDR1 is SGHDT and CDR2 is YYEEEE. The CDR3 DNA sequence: TGTGCCAGCAGCCATAGGGGCCCACTAAACTGGTATGGCTACACCTTC. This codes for CASSHRGPLNWYGYTF.